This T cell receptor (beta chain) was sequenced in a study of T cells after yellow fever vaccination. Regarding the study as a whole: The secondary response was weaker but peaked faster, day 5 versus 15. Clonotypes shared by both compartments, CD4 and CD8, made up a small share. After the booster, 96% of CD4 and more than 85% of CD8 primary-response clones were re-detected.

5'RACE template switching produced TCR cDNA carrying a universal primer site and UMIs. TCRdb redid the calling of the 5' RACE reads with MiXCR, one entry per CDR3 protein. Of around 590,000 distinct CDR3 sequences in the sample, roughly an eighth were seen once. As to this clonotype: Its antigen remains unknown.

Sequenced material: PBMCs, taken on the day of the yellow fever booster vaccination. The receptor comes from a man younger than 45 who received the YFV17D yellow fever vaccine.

In DNA form, the CDR3 reads TGCAGTGCGGGACTAGCCCCTTCCTACGAGCAGTACTTC. It is translated as CSAGLAPSYEQYF. The V and J genes are TRBV20-1 and TRBJ2-7; 9 positions agree with TRBD2. Germline V gene data show CDR1 as DFQATT and CDR2 as SNEGSKA (reference sequence). The ends lost 6 bases at V and 1 base at J; junction bases unmatched: 4. The CDR3 is made up of 13 amino acids.